The 10 T cell receptor beta chains presented below share a single source sample, sequenced in a study of CD8 T cells in Susac syndrome. The RNA, about 0.45 to 1 ug, was put through reverse transcription using random hexamers. TCRdb reprocessed the immunoSEQ multiplex PCR reads with MiXCR, giving one entry per CDR3 protein. The sample includes 150,000 to 200,000 distinct CDR3 sequences, roughly 95% seen only once; the top ten take approximately 0.12%. Sequencing used CD4+ T cells from PBMCs. These receptors originate from a human donor with Susac syndrome.

CDR3 sequence: CASEPRLAGAEQYF. The CDR3 region has the DNA TGTGCCAGCGAGCCCAGACTAGCGGGAGCCGAGCAGTACTTC. The gene calls are TRBV7-2 and TRBJ2-7; 12 nucleotides match TRBD2. This CDR3 spans 14 amino acids. Germline CDR1 SGHTA, CDR2 FQGNSA. The V and J ends lost 8 bases and 6 bases, in that order; junction bases with no gene match: 8.

The rearrangement joins TRBV7-2 to TRBJ1-2, with D unresolved. CDR1 and CDR2 (germline): SGHTA, FQGNSA. This CDR3 comprises 15 residues. Trimming took 5 bases from V and 8 from J, leaving 21 bases between them. The CDR3 bases are TGTGCCAGCAGCCCTGGGCTTCTAGGGAGGTCGGGCTACACCTTC. Translating gives CASSPGLLGRSGYTF. The full variable domain, with the rest looked up from reference TRBV7-2 and TRBJ1-2, is GAGVSQSPSNKVTEKGKDVELRCDPISGHTALYWYRQSLGQGLEFLIYFQGNSAPDKSGLPSDRFSAERTGGSVSTLTIQRTQQEDSAVYLCASSPGLLGRSGYTFGSGTRLTVV.

This clonotype was observed a single time. The V call is TRBV28, the J call TRBJ1-5; the D gene is possibly TRBD1 (6 bases). The CDR3 consists of 15 residues. Germline lookup yields CDR1 MDHEN and CDR2 SYDVKM. The germline V and J ends were trimmed by 6 bases and 0 bases, with 12 bases remaining between them. CDR3 DNA sequence: TGTGCCAGCAGGGGACACCTGTTTAGCAATCAGCCCCAGCATTTT. This translates into CASRGHLFSNQPQHF.

The CDR3 nucleotides read TGCAGTGCTAGAGTAAGGTCCTACAATGAGCAGTTCTTC. This sequence encodes CSARVRSYNEQFF. V usage is TRBV20-1 and J usage is TRBJ2-1; D ambiguous. The germline CDR1 and CDR2 sequences are DFQATT and SNEGSKA (reference sequence). CDR3 length: 13 amino acids. The ends were cut back, 1 base at V and 1 base at J, with 5 bases in the middle.

The CDR3 sequence: CSALGQGVGEQYV. In nucleotides, the CDR3 is TGCAGTGCTCTCGGACAGGGGGTAGGCGAGCAGTACGTC. The chain links TRBV20-1 to TRBJ2-7, with 10 bases identical to TRBD1. The CDR3 has 13 amino acids. Germline CDR1 reads DFQATT; CDR2 reads SNEGSKA (reference sequence). J was trimmed by 6 bases and V by 5 bases; bases with no gene match: 7.

V gene TRBV7-9 combines with J gene TRBJ2-1; 16 bases map to TRBD2. The CDR3 runs to 19 residues. Germline V gene data show CDR1 as SEHNR and CDR2 as FQNEAQ (reference sequence). J was trimmed by 4 bases and V by 0 bases; bases with no gene match: 6. The CDR3 loop reads CASSLAAGLAGGKYNEQFF. The DNA for the CDR3 is TGTGCCAGCAGCTTAGCCGCGGGACTAGCGGGAGGGAAGTACAATGAGCAGTTCTTC. The variable domain in full, completed from reference TRBV7-9 and TRBJ2-1, reads DTGVSQNPRHKITKRGQNVTFRCDPISEHNRLYWYRQTLGQGPEFLTYFQNEAQLEKSRLLSDRFSAERPKGSFSTLEIQRTEQGDSAMYLCASSLAAGLAGGKYNEQFFGPGTRLTVL.

The V call is TRBV20-1, the J call TRBJ2-3, with D possibly TRBD2 on 6 matching bases. CDR1 and CDR2 (germline): DFQATT, SNEGSKA (reference sequence). Trimming shortened V by 6 bases and J by 5 bases, and 21 bases separated the two germline ends. There are 15 residues in the CDR3. CDR3 DNA: TGCAGTGCCCCTAAGACTAGTCCAAGGGAAGATACGCAGTATTTT. Translated, it gives CSAPKTSPREDTQYF.

V and J are TRBV24-1 and TRBJ2-1; D gene unclear. This CDR3 is 15 amino acids long. Germline V gene lookup returns CDR1 KGHDR and CDR2 SFDVKD. V was shortened by 3 bases and J by 1 base, with 9 bases between the two germline ends. The CDR3 coding sequence is TGTGCCACCAGTGATGGGTCGGGTTCCTACAATGAGCAGTTCTTC. This sequence encodes CATSDGSGSYNEQFF.

The rearrangement uses TRBV29-1 and TRBJ1-1; tentative D call: TRBD1 (6 bases). This CDR3 contains 13 residues. Trimming cost V 6 bases and J 10 bases, with 21 bases left between them. Germline V gene data show CDR1 as SQVTM and CDR2 as ANQGSEA. The CDR3: CSVGPGGSVAAFF. The CDR3 region has the DNA TGCAGCGTGGGCCCCGGGGGCTCGGTCGCAGCTTTCTTT. Looking up the rest from reference TRBV29-1 and TRBJ1-1 gives the full variable domain: SAVISQKPSRDICQRGTSLTIQCQVDSQVTMMFWYRQQPGQSLTLIATANQGSEATYESGFVIDKFPISRPNLTFSTLTVSNMSPEDSSIYLCSVGPGGSVAAFFGQGTRLTVV.

As DNA, the CDR3 is TGTGCCAGCAGCGCTGGGACAGGACCTCACTATGGCTACACCTTC. As protein: CASSAGTGPHYGYTF. The chain has TRBV14 and TRBJ1-2, with TRBD1 matching 8 bases. CDR3 length: 15 residues. The germline CDR1 and CDR2 sequences are SGHDN and FVKESK. V trimming: 5 bases; J trimming: 3 bases; junction bases outside the gene matches: 8.